A selection of T cell receptor beta chains follows, all from one sample in a study of blood T cell repertoires in COVID-19. Profiled with immunoSEQ multiplex PCR; TCRdb holds only in-frame clones, not every one. Among around 100,000 clones listed, 84% were seen once. The material sequenced was peripheral blood. All receptors derive from a man aged 35 to 55 with active or convalescent COVID-19. The CDR3 runs from the conserved cysteine through the conserved F or W. The D gene is left open where the match is weak. Rows may omit the clone size; those that give it use once, few, many or a size class.

J gene: TRBJ2-3
D gene: -
V gene: TRBV7-9
clone size: -
CDR3 protein: CASSLWASVDTQYF
CDR3 DNA: TGTGCCAGCAGCTTATGGGCTAGCGTAGATACGCAGTATTTT

J gene: TRBJ2-3
D gene: -
V gene: TRBV2
clone size: -
CDR3 protein: CASTPGAPSTDTQYF
CDR3 DNA: TGTGCCAGCACCCCGGGAGCACCTAGTACAGATACGCAGTATTTT

J gene: TRBJ2-5
D gene: TRBD2
V gene: TRBV15
clone size: -
CDR3 protein: CATSRGSLAGAQETQYF
CDR3 DNA: TGTGCCACCAGCAGAGGGAGTCTAGCGGGGGCCCAAGAGACCCAGTACTTC

J gene: TRBJ1-5
D gene: TRBD1
V gene: TRBV7-8
clone size: -
CDR3 protein: CASSPYRDRGVQPQHF
CDR3 DNA: TGTGCCAGCAGCCCCTACCGGGACAGGGGGGTTCAGCCCCAGCATTTT

J gene: TRBJ2-2
D gene: -
V gene: TRBV7-2
clone size: -
CDR3 protein: CASSPGGANTGELFF
CDR3 DNA: TGTGCCAGCAGCCCTGGAGGGGCGAACACCGGGGAGCTGTTTTTT

J gene: TRBJ1-1
D gene: TRBD1
V gene: TRBV6-2/TRBV6-3
clone size: -
CDR3 protein: CASRYRGTTEAFF
CDR3 DNA: TGTGCCAGCAGATACAGGGGGACCACTGAAGCTTTCTTT

J gene: TRBJ1-4
D gene: -
V gene: TRBV30
clone size: -
CDR3 protein: CAWRLGQAATNEKLFF
CDR3 DNA: TGTGCCTGGAGACTTGGACAAGCAGCAACTAATGAAAAACTGTTTTTT

J gene: TRBJ1-5
D gene: TRBD1
V gene: TRBV19
clone size: -
CDR3 protein: CASSTYGTGGNQPQHF
CDR3 DNA: TGTGCCAGTAGTACGTACGGGACAGGGGGCAATCAGCCCCAGCATTTT

J gene: TRBJ2-5
D gene: -
V gene: TRBV6-2/TRBV6-3
clone size: -
CDR3 protein: CASSYDREETQYF
CDR3 DNA: TGTGCCAGCAGTTACGATCGAGAAGAGACCCAGTACTTC

J gene: TRBJ1-2
D gene: TRBD1
V gene: TRBV9
clone size: -
CDR3 protein: CASSVNRGPNYGYTF
CDR3 DNA: TGTGCCAGCAGCGTTAACAGGGGGCCTAACTATGGCTACACCTTC

J gene: TRBJ1-1
D gene: -
V gene: TRBV2
clone size: -
CDR3 protein: CASREQGYEAFF
CDR3 DNA: TGTGCCAGCAGAGAACAGGGCTATGAAGCTTTCTTT

J gene: TRBJ2-7
D gene: TRBD1
V gene: TRBV7-3
clone size: -
CDR3 protein: CASSPWTGGEQYF
CDR3 DNA: TGTGCCAGCAGCCCCTGGACAGGGGGCGAGCAGTACTTC

J gene: TRBJ2-2
D gene: -
V gene: TRBV11-1
clone size: -
CDR3 protein: CASSLRGAGGELFF
CDR3 DNA: TGTGCCAGCAGCTTGCGTGGGGCTGGCGGGGAGCTGTTTTTT

J gene: TRBJ1-4
D gene: TRBD1
V gene: TRBV6-1
clone size: -
CDR3 protein: CASSAGDRGPAEKLFF
CDR3 DNA: TGTGCCAGCAGTGCCGGCGACAGGGGGCCCGCTGAAAAACTGTTTTTT

J gene: TRBJ1-2
D gene: -
V gene: TRBV6-5
clone size: -
CDR3 protein: CASTPWGQGYGYTF
CDR3 DNA: TGTGCCAGCACCCCCTGGGGTCAGGGCTATGGCTACACCTTC

J gene: TRBJ2-3
D gene: -
V gene: TRBV2
clone size: once
CDR3 protein: CASSDPDKNTDTQYF
CDR3 DNA: TGTGCCAGCAGTGACCCAGACAAGAACACAGATACGCAGTATTTT

J gene: TRBJ2-3
D gene: TRBD2
V gene: TRBV10-1
clone size: -
CDR3 protein: CASSDPSGGADTQYF
CDR3 DNA: TGCGCCAGCAGTGATCCTAGCGGGGGGGCAGATACGCAGTATTTT

J gene: TRBJ1-2
D gene: TRBD1
V gene: TRBV2
clone size: -
CDR3 protein: CASSGGTGGYGYTF
CDR3 DNA: TGTGCCAGCAGTGGGGGGACAGGAGGCTATGGCTACACCTTC

J gene: TRBJ1-2
D gene: TRBD1
V gene: TRBV3-1/TRBV3-2
clone size: -
CDR3 protein: CASSHTGAYGYTF
CDR3 DNA: TGTGCCAGCAGCCACACAGGGGCCTATGGCTACACCTTC

J gene: TRBJ1-6
D gene: -
V gene: TRBV7-8
clone size: -
CDR3 protein: CASSLGAGGPLHF
CDR3 DNA: TGTGCCAGCAGCTTAGGGGCGGGGGGACCCCTCCACTTT

J gene: TRBJ2-3
D gene: TRBD1
V gene: TRBV7-2
clone size: few
CDR3 protein: CASSLVGTDLDTQYF
CDR3 DNA: TGTGCCAGCAGCTTAGTCGGGACAGATTTAGATACGCAGTATTTT

J gene: TRBJ1-4
D gene: TRBD1
V gene: TRBV19
clone size: -
CDR3 protein: CASSLTGTGVPEKLFF
CDR3 DNA: TGTGCCAGTTCATTAACCGGGACAGGGGTCCCTGAAAAACTGTTTTTT

J gene: TRBJ1-1
D gene: TRBD1
V gene: TRBV7-2
clone size: -
CDR3 protein: CASSTRRLPGQEAFF
CDR3 DNA: TGTGCCAGCAGCACTCGCCGCCTTCCGGGACAGGAAGCTTTCTTT

J gene: TRBJ1-1
D gene: TRBD1
V gene: TRBV7-2
clone size: -
CDR3 protein: CASRLDRGREAFF
CDR3 DNA: TGTGCCAGCAGATTGGACAGGGGACGTGAAGCTTTCTTT

J gene: TRBJ2-1
D gene: TRBD2
V gene: TRBV9
clone size: -
CDR3 protein: CASSVDERGGDEQFF
CDR3 DNA: TGTGCCAGCAGCGTAGACGAGCGGGGGGGAGATGAGCAGTTCTTC

J gene: TRBJ1-6
D gene: -
V gene: TRBV19
clone size: once
CDR3 protein: CASTEGSYNSPLHF
CDR3 DNA: TGTGCCAGTACGGAGGGTTCCTATAATTCACCCCTCCACTTT

J gene: TRBJ2-5
D gene: -
V gene: TRBV3-1/TRBV3-2
clone size: -
CDR3 protein: CASSNPTSFQETQYF
CDR3 DNA: TGTGCCAGCAGCAACCCGACTAGTTTCCAAGAGACCCAGTACTTC

J gene: TRBJ1-4
D gene: TRBD1
V gene: TRBV5-6
clone size: -
CDR3 protein: CASSGQAGTNEKLFF
CDR3 DNA: TGTGCCAGCAGTGGACAGGCCGGGACTAATGAAAAACTGTTTTTT

J gene: TRBJ2-5
D gene: TRBD2
V gene: TRBV4-2
clone size: -
CDR3 protein: CASSQGQRASGVLQETQYF
CDR3 DNA: TGTGCCAGCAGCCAGGGACAAAGGGCTAGCGGGGTTCTCCAAGAGACCCAGTACTTC

J gene: TRBJ2-5
D gene: TRBD1
V gene: TRBV5-4
clone size: -
CDR3 protein: CASSGTGGRETQYF
CDR3 DNA: TGTGCCAGCAGCGGGACAGGGGGCAGAGAGACCCAGTACTTC

J gene: TRBJ1-6
D gene: -
V gene: TRBV19
clone size: -
CDR3 protein: CASSSDINNSPLHF
CDR3 DNA: TGTGCCAGTAGTTCGGACATAAATAATTCACCCCTCCACTTT

J gene: TRBJ2-1
D gene: TRBD2
V gene: TRBV6-5
clone size: -
CDR3 protein: CASSYALASGGDEQFF
CDR3 DNA: TGTGCCAGCAGTTATGCCTTAGCATCCGGGGGGGATGAGCAGTTCTTC

J gene: TRBJ1-1
D gene: TRBD1
V gene: TRBV3-1/TRBV3-2
clone size: -
CDR3 protein: CASSNRDRGFTEAFF
CDR3 DNA: TGTGCCAGCAGCAACCGGGACAGGGGTTTCACTGAAGCTTTCTTT

J gene: TRBJ1-5
D gene: -
V gene: TRBV5-3
clone size: many
CDR3 protein: CARSIGQKNQPQHF
CDR3 DNA: TGTGCCAGAAGCATCGGACAGAAAAATCAGCCCCAGCATTTT

J gene: TRBJ1-2
D gene: -
V gene: TRBV6-5
clone size: -
CDR3 protein: CASSYSALAGDGYTF
CDR3 DNA: TGTGCCAGCAGTTACTCGGCTCTGGCAGGGGATGGCTACACCTTC

J gene: TRBJ2-1
D gene: TRBD2
V gene: TRBV6-2/TRBV6-3
clone size: -
CDR3 protein: CASSYLKVGLAGFEQFF
CDR3 DNA: TGTGCCAGCAGTTACCTCAAAGTAGGACTAGCGGGGTTTGAGCAGTTCTTC

J gene: TRBJ2-7
D gene: -
V gene: TRBV20-1
clone size: -
CDR3 protein: CSAPVNYEQYF
CDR3 DNA: TGCAGTGCGCCGGTGAACTACGAGCAGTACTTC

J gene: TRBJ1-1
D gene: -
V gene: TRBV11-1
clone size: -
CDR3 protein: CASSFNSAGNTEAFF
CDR3 DNA: TGTGCCAGCAGCTTTAATTCGGCAGGGAACACTGAAGCTTTCTTT

J gene: TRBJ2-3
D gene: -
V gene: TRBV3-1/TRBV3-2
clone size: once
CDR3 protein: CASSHRTNYRDTQYF
CDR3 DNA: TGTGCCAGCAGCCATCGCACCAACTATCGAGATACGCAGTATTTT

J gene: TRBJ1-2
D gene: TRBD1
V gene: TRBV29-1
clone size: -
CDR3 protein: CSVGQGTYGYTF
CDR3 DNA: TGCAGCGTCGGACAGGGGACCTATGGCTACACCTTC

J gene: TRBJ1-4
D gene: -
V gene: TRBV13
clone size: -
CDR3 protein: CASSYRRGSEKLFF
CDR3 DNA: TGTGCCAGCAGCTACAGGAGGGGCAGTGAAAAACTGTTTTTT

J gene: TRBJ1-4
D gene: -
V gene: TRBV6-5
clone size: -
CDR3 protein: CASMINFATNEKLFF
CDR3 DNA: TGTGCCAGCATGATAAACTTTGCAACTAATGAAAAACTGTTTTTT

J gene: TRBJ2-7
D gene: -
V gene: TRBV11-3
clone size: many
CDR3 protein: CASSDLGSSYEQYF
CDR3 DNA: TGTGCCAGCAGCGATCTAGGAAGCTCCTACGAGCAGTACTTC

J gene: TRBJ2-5
D gene: TRBD2
V gene: TRBV9
clone size: -
CDR3 protein: CASSVATSGGAGETQYF
CDR3 DNA: TGTGCCAGCAGCGTAGCTACTAGCGGGGGGGCGGGAGAGACCCAGTACTTC

J gene: TRBJ2-3
D gene: -
V gene: TRBV5-1
clone size: -
CDR3 protein: CASSLAPSGYKPSTDTQYF
CDR3 DNA: TGCGCCAGCAGCTTGGCCCCCAGCGGATACAAACCTAGCACAGATACGCAGTATTTT

J gene: TRBJ1-2
D gene: -
V gene: TRBV29-1
clone size: -
CDR3 protein: CSVEVSGYTF
CDR3 DNA: TGCAGCGTTGAAGTTAGTGGCTACACCTTC

J gene: TRBJ2-1
D gene: TRBD2
V gene: TRBV7-9
clone size: -
CDR3 protein: CASSLAEIAGEEQFF
CDR3 DNA: TGTGCCAGCAGCTTAGCGGAAATAGCGGGGGAGGAGCAGTTCTTC

J gene: TRBJ1-2
D gene: -
V gene: TRBV7-2
clone size: -
CDR3 protein: CASSVSGTYTYGYTF
CDR3 DNA: TGTGCCAGCAGCGTTTCCGGGACATACACCTATGGCTACACCTTC

J gene: TRBJ1-2
D gene: -
V gene: TRBV11-2
clone size: -
CDR3 protein: CASSLTGEVNYGYTF
CDR3 DNA: TGTGCCAGCAGCTTAACCGGGGAGGTGAACTATGGCTACACCTTC

J gene: TRBJ1-5
D gene: TRBD1
V gene: TRBV10-3
clone size: -
CDR3 protein: CAIRPGQGEGDSNQPQHF
CDR3 DNA: TGTGCCATCAGGCCGGGACAGGGCGAGGGAGATAGCAATCAGCCCCAGCATTTT